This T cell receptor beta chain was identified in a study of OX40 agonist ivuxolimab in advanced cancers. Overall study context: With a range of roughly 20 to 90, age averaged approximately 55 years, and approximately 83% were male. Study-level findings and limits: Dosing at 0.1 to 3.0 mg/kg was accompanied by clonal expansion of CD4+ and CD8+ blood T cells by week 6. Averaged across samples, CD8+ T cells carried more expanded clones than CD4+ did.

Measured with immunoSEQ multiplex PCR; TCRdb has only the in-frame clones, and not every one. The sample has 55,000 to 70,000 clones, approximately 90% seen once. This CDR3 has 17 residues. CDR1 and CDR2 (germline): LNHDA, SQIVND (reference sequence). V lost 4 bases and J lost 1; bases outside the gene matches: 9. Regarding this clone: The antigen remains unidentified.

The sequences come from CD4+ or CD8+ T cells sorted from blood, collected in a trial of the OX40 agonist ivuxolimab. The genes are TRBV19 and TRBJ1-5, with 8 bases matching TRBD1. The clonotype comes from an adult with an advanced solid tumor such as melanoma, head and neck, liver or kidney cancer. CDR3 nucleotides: TGTGCCAGTAGTACCTTAGGACAGGGTGGGAGCAATCAGCCCCAGCATTTT. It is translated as CASSTLGQGGSNQPQHF.